One sample yielded the 6 T cell receptor beta chains listed below, sequenced in a study of early T cells in non-severe SARS-CoV-2 infection. MiXCR, run by TCRdb on the 5' RACE reads, gives a single entry per CDR3 protein. The repertoire consists of 40,000 to 60,000 distinct CDR3 sequences, with about 10% occurring once and the leading ten covering about 7.7%. Sequenced input: whole blood. These TCRs come from an adult who was a healthcare worker with PCR-confirmed SARS-CoV-2 infection or an uninfected control (not recorded which).

At least ten counts were recorded for this clonotype. CDR3: CASSQRTGTTEQPQHF. The CDR3 nucleotides read TGTGCCAGCAGCCAGAGGACAGGAACTACGGAACAGCCCCAGCATTTT. The V and J genes are TRBV7-9 and TRBJ1-5; TRBD1 aligns across 7 bases. With V trimmed by 5 bases and J by 7 bases, 14 bases remained unmatched. The CDR3 spans 16 residues. In germline, CDR1 is SEHNR, CDR2 FQNEAQ (reference sequence).

This clonotype appeared a few times. This rearrangement joins TRBV20-1 to TRBJ2-7; 7 bases are shared with TRBD1. CDR1 is DFQATT, CDR2 SNEGSKA, per germline (reference sequence). V lost 5 bases, J lost 9 bases, and 7 bases stayed unmatched. The CDR3 has 11 residues. CDR3: CSAEQGLVQYF. CDR3 nucleotides: TGCAGTGCTGAACAGGGGTTGGTGCAGTACTTC.

This clonotype was observed many times. This chain joins TRBV20-1 and TRBJ2-7; D is uncertain. V was cut by 6 bases and J by 8 bases, with 11 bases left in between. CDR1 and CDR2 (germline): DFQATT, SNEGSKA (reference sequence). CDR3 length equals 10 residues. The CDR3: CSARGAQQYF. DNA for the CDR3: TGCAGTGCCCGAGGTGCCCAGCAGTACTTC.

The rearrangement joins TRBV2 to TRBJ1-1; perhaps TRBD1 as D (6 bases). Looked up from germline, CDR1 is SNHLY and CDR2 is FYNNEI. Trimming pared 7 bases from V and 2 bases from J, leaving 17 bases between. The CDR3 is made up of 15 amino acids. CDR3: CASTPVGGGNTEAFF. The DNA of the CDR3 is TGTGCCAGCACCCCGGTCGGGGGCGGAAACACTGAAGCTTTCTTT.

This clonotype was observed many times. The chain links TRBV5-4 to TRBJ2-5; no firm D call. The CDR3 loop spans 13 amino acids. The germline V gene encodes CDR1 SGHNT and CDR2 YYREEE (reference sequence). V was shortened by 0 bases and J by 2 bases, with 5 bases between the two germline ends. This CDR3 is CASSLAAQETQYF. The CDR3 bases are TGTGCCAGCAGCTTGGCTGCGCAAGAGACCCAGTACTTC. The whole variable domain, remainder taken from reference TRBV5-4 and TRBJ2-5, is ETGVTQSPTHLIKTRGQQVTLRCSSQSGHNTVSWYQQALGQGPQFIFQYYREEENGRGNFPPRFSGLQFPNYSSELNVNALELDDSALYLCASSLAAQETQYFGPGTRLLVL.

This clonotype occurred many times. In nucleotides, the CDR3 is TGTGCCAGCAGCGTAGTAACAGGTGACGAGCAGTACTTC. This gives the protein CASSVVTGDEQYF. The chain has TRBV9 and TRBJ2-7; tentatively, D is TRBD1 (5 bases). V was cut by 0 bases and J by 5 bases, with 9 bases left in between. The CDR3 consists of 13 residues. Germline V lookup: CDR1 SGDLS, CDR2 YYNGEE.